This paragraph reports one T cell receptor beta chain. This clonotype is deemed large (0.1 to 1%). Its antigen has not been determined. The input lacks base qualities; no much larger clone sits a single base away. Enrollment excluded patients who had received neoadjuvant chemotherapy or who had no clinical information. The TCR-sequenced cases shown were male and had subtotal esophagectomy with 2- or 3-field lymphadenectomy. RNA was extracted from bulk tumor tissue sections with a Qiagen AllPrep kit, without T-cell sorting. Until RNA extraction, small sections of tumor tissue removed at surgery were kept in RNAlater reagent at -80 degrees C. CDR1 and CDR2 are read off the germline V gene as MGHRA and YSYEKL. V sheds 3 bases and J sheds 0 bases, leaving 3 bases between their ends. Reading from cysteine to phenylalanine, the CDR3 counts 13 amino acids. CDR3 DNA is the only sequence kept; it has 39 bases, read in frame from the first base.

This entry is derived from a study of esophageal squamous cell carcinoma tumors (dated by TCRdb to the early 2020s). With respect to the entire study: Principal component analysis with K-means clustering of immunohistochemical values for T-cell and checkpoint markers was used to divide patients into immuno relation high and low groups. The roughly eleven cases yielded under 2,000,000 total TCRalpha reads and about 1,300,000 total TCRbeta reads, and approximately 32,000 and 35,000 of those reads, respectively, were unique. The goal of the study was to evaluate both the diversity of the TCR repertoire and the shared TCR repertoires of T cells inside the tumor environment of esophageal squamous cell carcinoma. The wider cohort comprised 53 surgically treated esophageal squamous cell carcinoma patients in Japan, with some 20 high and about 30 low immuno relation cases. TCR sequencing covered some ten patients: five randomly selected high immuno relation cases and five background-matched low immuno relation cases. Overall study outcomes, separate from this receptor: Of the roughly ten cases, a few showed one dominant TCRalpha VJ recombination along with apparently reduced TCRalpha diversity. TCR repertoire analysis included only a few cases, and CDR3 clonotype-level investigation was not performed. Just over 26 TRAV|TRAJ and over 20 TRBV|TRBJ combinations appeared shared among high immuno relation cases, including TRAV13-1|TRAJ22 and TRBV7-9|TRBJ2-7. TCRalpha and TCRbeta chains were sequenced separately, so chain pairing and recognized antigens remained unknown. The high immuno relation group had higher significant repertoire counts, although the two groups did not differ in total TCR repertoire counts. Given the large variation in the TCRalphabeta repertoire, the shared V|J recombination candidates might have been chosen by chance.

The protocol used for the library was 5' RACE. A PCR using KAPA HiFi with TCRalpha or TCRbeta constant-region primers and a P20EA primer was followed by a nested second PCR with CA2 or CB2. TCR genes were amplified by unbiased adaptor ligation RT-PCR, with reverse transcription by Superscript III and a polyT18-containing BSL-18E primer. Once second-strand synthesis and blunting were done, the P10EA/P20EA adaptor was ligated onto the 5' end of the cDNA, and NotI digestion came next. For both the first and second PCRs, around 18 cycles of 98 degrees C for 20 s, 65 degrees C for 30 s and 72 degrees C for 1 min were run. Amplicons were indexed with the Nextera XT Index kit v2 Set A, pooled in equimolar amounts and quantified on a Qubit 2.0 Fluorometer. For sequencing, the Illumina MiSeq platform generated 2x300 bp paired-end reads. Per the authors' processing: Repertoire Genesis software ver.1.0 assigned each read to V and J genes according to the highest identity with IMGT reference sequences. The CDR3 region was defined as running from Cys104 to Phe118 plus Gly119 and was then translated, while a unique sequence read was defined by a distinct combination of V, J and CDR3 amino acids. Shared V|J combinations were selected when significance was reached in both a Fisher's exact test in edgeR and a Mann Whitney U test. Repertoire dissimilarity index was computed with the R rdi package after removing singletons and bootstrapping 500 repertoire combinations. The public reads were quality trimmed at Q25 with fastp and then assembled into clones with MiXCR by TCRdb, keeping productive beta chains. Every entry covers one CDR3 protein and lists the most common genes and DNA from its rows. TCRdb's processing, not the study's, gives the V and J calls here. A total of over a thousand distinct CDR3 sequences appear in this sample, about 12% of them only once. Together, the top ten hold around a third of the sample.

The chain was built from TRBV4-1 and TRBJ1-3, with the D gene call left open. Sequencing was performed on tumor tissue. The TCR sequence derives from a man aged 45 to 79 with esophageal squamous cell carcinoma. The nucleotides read TGCGCCAGCAGCCAGCCCTCTGGAAACACCATATATTTT. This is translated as CASSQPSGNTIYF.